Here is one TCR beta chain with its context. TCRdb reprocessed the 5' RACE reads, keeping one entry per CDR3 protein, no DNA. This repertoire includes approximately 200,000 distinct CDR3 sequences. This specimen belongs to a study of monozygotic twins with inflammatory bowel disease. The source of this sequence is a human donor with ulcerative colitis or Crohn's disease, or a healthy co-twin of an affected twin (not recorded which). The sample consisted of blood.

The chain's CDR3 is CASTGGPVPSGANVLTF. V and J are TRBV5-1 and TRBJ2-6; there is no DNA to check the TCRdb D call of TRBD1. The germline V gene encodes CDR1 SGHRS and CDR2 YFSETQ. The CDR3 spans 17 residues.